This entry lists 26 T cell receptor beta chains sequenced from one sample in a study of control samples from healthy donors and cancer patients. Clones were read by immunoSEQ multiplex PCR, and TCRdb kept only the in-frame ones, dropping some. The table includes some 150,000 clones, nearly 96% detected once. Material for sequencing was blood. The source is a woman in her 30s in good health.

The chain carries TRBV3-1 (or the pseudogene TRBV3-2) and TRBJ2-1, with 11 bases matching TRBD2. The germline gives CDR1 LGHDT, CDR2 YNNKEL (reference sequence). This CDR3 is 16 amino acids long. V shed 4 bases and J 8 bases; nucleotides not matched to a gene: 10. As DNA, the CDR3 is TGTGCCAGCAGCCCGGGACTAGCGGAACTAAGGGATGAGCAGTTCTTC. Translating gives CASSPGLAELRDEQFF.

V and J are TRBV27 and TRBJ1-5; tentatively, D is TRBD1 (6 bases). The V end lost 5 bases, the J end lost 4 bases, and 9 bases lay between the germline ends. Germline V gene sequence: CDR1 MNHEY, CDR2 SMNVEV (reference sequence). The CDR3 runs 13 residues. For the CDR3, the DNA is TGTGCCAGCAGTCACGACAGGAATCAGCCCCAGCATTTT. Protein product: CASSHDRNQPQHF.

This chain joins TRBV30 and TRBJ2-2; no firm D call. Looked up from germline, CDR1 is GTSNPN and CDR2 is SVGIG (reference sequence). Between the trimmed V and J ends, which lost 4 bases and 6 bases, there was a span of 18 bases. The CDR3 loop spans 15 amino acids. The CDR3, as DNA: TGTGCCTGGAATTTGGGAAGGTCCCTTCCCGGGGAGCTGTTTTTT. This codes for CAWNLGRSLPGELFF.

This chain connects TRBV14 to TRBJ1-6; TRBD1 is a possible D gene (5 bases). Germline V gene data show CDR1 as SGHDN and CDR2 as FVKESK. CDR3 length: 15 amino acids. V gave up 3 bases and J gave up 4 bases, with 10 bases separating them. CDR3 coding DNA: TGTGCCAGCAGCCAGCTGGGGGGGTATAATTCACCCCTCCACTTT. This translates into CASSQLGGYNSPLHF.

In this sample, this clone turned up once. The chain employs TRBV2 and TRBJ1-2, with 11 bases aligning to TRBD1. The CDR3 loop spans 16 amino acids. Per the germline V gene, CDR1 is SNHLY and CDR2 is FYNNEI. V was clipped by 7 bases and J by 2 bases; unmatched bases: 9. The CDR3 bases are TGTGCCAGCACTGATGGACAGGGGGCACGGAACTATGGCTACACCTTC. It encodes CASTDGQGARNYGYTF.

The chain recombines TRBV19 with TRBJ2-2; 8 nucleotides align to TRBD2. Looked up from germline, CDR1 is LNHDA and CDR2 is SQIVND (reference sequence). The junction had 4 bases not matched to a gene; V was cut back by 4 bases and J by 6 bases. The CDR3 has 14 residues. CDR3 nucleotides: TGTGCCAGTAGTAGCCTAGCGGGTCCCGGGGAGCTGTTTTTT. This gives the protein CASSSLAGPGELFF.

The genes are TRBV28 and TRBJ1-2; 9 bases fit TRBD1. From germline, CDR1 is MDHEN and CDR2 SYDVKM. The CDR3 contains 12 residues. V gave up 8 bases and J gave up 8 bases; unmatched junction bases: 6. CDR3 DNA sequence: TGTGCCAGCCGAATACAGGGGGCGGGCTACACCTTC. Translation: CASRIQGAGYTF.

The V call is TRBV12-3 or TRBV12-4, the J call TRBJ2-7; D gene ambiguous. CDR3 length equals 12 residues. V gave up 3 bases and J gave up 3 bases, with 6 bases separating them. The CDR3 here is CASSLNGYEQYF. CDR3 DNA sequence: TGTGCCAGCAGTTTGAACGGCTACGAGCAGTACTTC.

This clone has only one observation. The chain uses TRBV3-1 (or the pseudogene TRBV3-2) and TRBJ2-5; D may be TRBD1 (6 bases). The CDR3 contains 15 residues. Trimming pared 4 bases from V and 1 base from J, leaving 13 bases between. CDR1 LGHDT and CDR2 YNNKEL come from the germline V gene (reference sequence). The CDR3: CASSRRDTPQETQYF. CDR3 sequence (DNA): TGTGCCAGCAGCCGCCGGGACACCCCCCAAGAGACCCAGTACTTC.

The V and J genes are TRBV2 and TRBJ1-6; D uncertain. V dropped 4 bases and J dropped 5 bases, with 6 bases sitting between them. This CDR3 is built from 13 residues. CDR1 and CDR2 (germline): SNHLY, FYNNEI. In nucleotides, the CDR3 is TGTGCCAGCAGTGGACAAGATAATTCACCCCTCCACTTT. As protein: CASSGQDNSPLHF.

This chain links TRBV2 with TRBJ1-1; 8 bases are shared with TRBD1. The CDR3 consists of 15 residues. Germline trimming cut 5 bases from V and 8 bases from J; bases unmatched to any gene: 13. Looked up from germline, CDR1 is SNHLY and CDR2 is FYNNEI. The CDR3 loop reads CASSNLHFWTGEAFF. CDR3 coding DNA: TGTGCCAGCAGTAACCTACACTTCTGGACAGGGGAAGCTTTCTTT. The full variable domain, completed using reference TRBV2 and TRBJ1-1, is EPEVTQTPSHQVTQMGQEVILRCVPISNHLYFYWYRQILGQKVEFLVSFYNNEISEKSEIFDDQFSVERPDGSNFTLKIRSTKLEDSAMYFCASSNLHFWTGEAFFGQGTRLTVV.

The chain is built from TRBV28 and TRBJ2-7; TRBD2 aligns across 10 bases. There are 13 residues in the CDR3. V lost 8 bases and J lost 6; bases outside the gene matches: 7. Germline CDR1 MDHEN, CDR2 SYDVKM. CDR3 sequence: CASRERGGLEQYF. Here the CDR3 DNA reads TGTGCCAGCCGGGAGCGGGGGGGTCTCGAGCAGTACTTC.

The genes are TRBV7-9 and TRBJ2-4, with D possibly TRBD1 on 5 matching bases. This CDR3 region has 15 residues. Germline lookup yields CDR1 SEHNR and CDR2 FQNEAQ (reference sequence). Trimming left V 0 bases short and J 2 bases short, with 8 bases between. The CDR3 here is CASSLAGLPKNIQYF. CDR3 sequence (DNA): TGTGCCAGCAGCTTAGCGGGGCTACCCAAAAACATTCAGTACTTC.

The chain couples TRBV6-2 or TRBV6-3 to TRBJ1-2, with a weak D call TRBD1 (6 bases). Trimming removed 5 bases from V and 3 bases from J, with 13 bases in between. CDR1 is MNHEY, CDR2 SVGEGT, per germline. The CDR3 has 14 amino acids. The CDR3 reads CASSGQGNHYGYTF. DNA of the CDR3: TGTGCCAGCAGTGGTCAGGGGAACCACTATGGCTACACCTTC.

V gene TRBV6-5 combines with J gene TRBJ1-4; the D gene is possibly TRBD1 (6 bases). The CDR3 loop spans 14 amino acids. Germline V CDR1 and CDR2: MNHEY, SVGAGI. V gave up 7 bases and J gave up 7 bases, with 16 bases separating them. Here the CDR3 reads CASTTDSWGEKLFF. In nucleotides, the CDR3 is TGTGCCAGCACCACGGACAGTTGGGGTGAAAAACTGTTTTTT.

V gene TRBV6-5 combines with J gene TRBJ1-2, with D perhaps TRBD1 (5 bases). The CDR3 is 14 residues long. The ends were cut back, 6 bases at V and 4 bases at J, with 15 bases in the middle. CDR1 and CDR2 from the germline V gene are MNHEY and SVGAGI. In DNA, the CDR3 is TGTGCCAGCAGAGTCGGTGTGGGGGTCTATGGCTACACCTTC. It codes for CASRVGVGVYGYTF.

J is TRBJ2-5 and V is TRBV5-1; D gene unclear. Trimming left V 5 bases short and J 0 bases short, with 2 bases between. This CDR3 spans 11 amino acids. The germline CDR1 and CDR2 sequences are SGHRS and YFSETQ. Written as DNA, the CDR3 is TGCGCCAGCAGTTACCAAGAGACCCAGTACTTC. Residues: CASSYQETQYF.

V gene TRBV25-1 combines with J gene TRBJ2-1; TRBD1 agrees at 9 bases. The CDR3 contains 13 residues. The ends lost 7 bases at V and 5 bases at J; junction bases unmatched: 3. Germline assignment: CDR1 MGHDK and CDR2 SYGVNS. The CDR3 here is CASTGQGHNEQFF. In nucleotides, the CDR3 is TGTGCCAGCACGGGACAGGGTCACAATGAGCAGTTCTTC.

V gene TRBV19 combines with J gene TRBJ1-6; TRBD1 agrees at 7 bases. CDR3 size: 13 residues. V lost 7 bases to trimming and J lost 9 bases; unmatched junction nucleotides: 6. CDR1 is LNHDA, CDR2 SQIVND, per germline (reference sequence). This CDR3 reads CASTTGASSPLHF. The CDR3 coding sequence is TGTGCCAGTACCACAGGGGCCTCTTCACCCCTCCACTTT.

With respect to this clone: The same CDR3 also results from other DNA sequences found in this sample. The CDR3 DNA is TGTGCCAGCAGCCAAGTAAGCTTGAACACTGAAGCTTTCTTT. Protein sequence: CASSQVSLNTEAFF. This sequence joins TRBV14 and TRBJ1-1; the D is unclear. CDR1 is SGHDN and CDR2 is FVKESK in the germline V gene. The CDR3 has 14 residues. V was clipped by 1 base and J by 0 bases, with 6 bases between them.

V gene TRBV3-1 (or the pseudogene TRBV3-2) combines with J gene TRBJ2-3, with unresolved D. Trimming cost V 4 bases and J 0 bases, with 11 bases left between them. Germline loops: CDR1 LGHDT, CDR2 YNNKEL (reference sequence). This CDR3 region has 15 residues. The CDR3 DNA is TGTGCCAGCAGCCCTGAAATATCTAGCACAGATACGCAGTATTTT. Its translation: CASSPEISSTDTQYF.

The chain employs TRBV9 and TRBJ2-2, with D maybe TRBD1 (6 bases). The CDR3 runs 15 residues. Trimming removed 4 bases from V and 0 bases from J, with 10 bases in between. Germline CDR1 reads SGDLS; CDR2 reads YYNGEE. The CDR3 DNA follows: TGTGCCAGCAGCCCCGGGACACCGAACACCGGGGAGCTGTTTTTT. Its protein is CASSPGTPNTGELFF.

This chain uses TRBV6-2 or TRBV6-3 with TRBJ2-7; perhaps TRBD1 as D (5 bases). The length of the CDR3 is 12 residues. Per germline, CDR1 MNHEY and CDR2 SVGEGT. The V end lost 4 bases, the J end lost 10 bases, and 14 bases lay between the germline ends. The CDR3 DNA sequence: TGTGCCAGCAGTTCCAATTACGACAGTCAGTACTTC. Protein sequence: CASSSNYDSQYF.

The chain recombines TRBV18 with TRBJ1-1, with D maybe TRBD1 (6 bases). This CDR3 region has 15 residues. Germline V gene lookup returns CDR1 KGHSH and CDR2 LQKENI. V was clipped by 3 bases and J by 2 bases, with 13 bases between them. The chain's CDR3 is CASSPTQGLNTEAFF. CDR3 coding DNA: TGTGCCAGCTCACCTACACAGGGATTAAACACTGAAGCTTTCTTT.

The CDR3 DNA reads as TGCGCCAGCAGCTTGTACGGCGGGAGGGCCGTTTACAATGAGCAGTTCTTC. It encodes CASSLYGGRAVYNEQFF. V and J are TRBV5-1 and TRBJ2-1, with 9 bases matching TRBD2. The CDR3 loop spans 17 amino acids. The ends lost 1 base at V and 4 bases at J; junction bases unmatched: 9. Looked up from germline, CDR1 is SGHRS and CDR2 is YFSETQ. Full variable domain (missing parts from reference TRBV5-1 and TRBJ2-1): KAGVTQTPRYLIKTRGQQVTLSCSPISGHRSVSWYQQTPGQGLQFLFEYFSETQRNKGNFPGRFSGRQFSNSRSEMNVSTLELGDSALYLCASSLYGGRAVYNEQFFGPGTRLTVL.

This rearrangement joins TRBV29-1 to TRBJ2-3; either TRBD1 or TRBD2 may fit D (5 bases each). The CDR3 runs to 14 residues. V was cut by 6 bases and J by 0 bases, with 13 bases left in between. CDR1 is SQVTM, CDR2 ANQGSEA, per germline. For the CDR3, the DNA is TGCAGCGTCGTAGGACGGGACAGCACAGATACGCAGTATTTT. It yields the protein CSVVGRDSTDTQYF.